The rows below give T cell receptor beta chains drawn from one sample of a study of blood T cells in healthy people across ages. TCRdb recomputed calls from the 5' RACE reads with MiXCR, one row per CDR3 protein. There are 550,000 to 700,000 distinct CDR3 sequences in the sample; 27% occur only once, and approximately 18% lies in the top ten. Sequencing used blood. The receptor source for this set is a woman in her seventies in good health. Each CDR3 is given with its conserved first and last residue. The order of the fields is J gene, V gene, CDR3 length, D gene, clone size, CDR3 protein, CDR3 DNA. A D gene is named only where the DNA matches it firmly. Size tells how often a clone was seen (once, few, many) or the class of an expanded clone, and some rows leave it out.

j_call: TRBJ1-6; v_call: TRBV20-1; cdr3_length: 17; d_call: NA; clone_size: few; cdr3_aa: CSARDSGQSSYNSPLHF; cdr3_nt: TGCAGTGCTAGAGATAGTGGGCAGAGCTCCTATAATTCACCCCTCCACTTT
j_call: TRBJ2-5; v_call: TRBV6-2/TRBV6-3; cdr3_length: 14; d_call: TRBD2; clone_size: few; cdr3_aa: CASSSGTRRETQYF; cdr3_nt: TGTGCCAGCAGCTCCGGGACTAGGAGGGAGACCCAGTACTTC
j_call: TRBJ2-7; v_call: TRBV5-1; cdr3_length: 14; d_call: TRBD1; clone_size: few; cdr3_aa: CASSKTGNPYEQYF; cdr3_nt: TGCGCCAGCAGCAAGACAGGGAATCCCTACGAGCAGTACTTC
j_call: TRBJ2-5; v_call: TRBV4-2; cdr3_length: 15; d_call: NA; clone_size: few; cdr3_aa: CASSQVDREVGAQYF; cdr3_nt: TGTGCCAGCAGCCAAGTTGACAGGGAGGTAGGGGCCCAGTACTTC
j_call: TRBJ2-1; v_call: TRBV18; cdr3_length: 14; d_call: TRBD1; clone_size: NA; cdr3_aa: CASSLGTGRGEQFF; cdr3_nt: TGTGCCAGCTCACTAGGGACAGGCCGGGGTGAGCAGTTCTTC
j_call: TRBJ2-7; v_call: TRBV30; cdr3_length: 11; d_call: NA; clone_size: once; cdr3_aa: CAWSVRYEQYF; cdr3_nt: TGTGCCTGGAGTGTACGCTACGAGCAGTACTTC
j_call: TRBJ2-7; v_call: TRBV25-1; cdr3_length: 12; d_call: TRBD1; clone_size: NA; cdr3_aa: CATRDRYYEQYF; cdr3_nt: TGTGCCACCCGGGACAGATATTACGAGCAGTACTTC
j_call: TRBJ2-7; v_call: TRBV6-5; cdr3_length: 16; d_call: TRBD2; clone_size: few; cdr3_aa: CASSYSGLAGRGEQYF; cdr3_nt: TGTGCCAGCAGTTACTCGGGACTAGCGGGGAGAGGAGAGCAGTACTTC
j_call: TRBJ2-3; v_call: TRBV7-2; cdr3_length: 16; d_call: NA; clone_size: NA; cdr3_aa: CASSLSRDPEGNTQYF; cdr3_nt: TGTGCCAGCAGCTTATCCCGGGACCCAGAGGGGAATACGCAGTATTTT
j_call: TRBJ2-3; v_call: TRBV7-8; cdr3_length: 14; d_call: NA; clone_size: NA; cdr3_aa: CASSLTGGLGTQYF; cdr3_nt: TGTGCCAGCAGCCTAACCGGCGGGTTAGGTACGCAGTATTTT
j_call: TRBJ2-1; v_call: TRBV3-1; cdr3_length: 15; d_call: TRBD2; clone_size: few; cdr3_aa: CASSQVAGRGNEQFF; cdr3_nt: TGTGCCAGCAGCCAAGTGGCGGGGAGGGGCAATGAGCAGTTCTTC
j_call: TRBJ1-2; v_call: TRBV20-1; cdr3_length: 13; d_call: NA; clone_size: NA; cdr3_aa: CSARVGELEGYTF; cdr3_nt: TGCAGTGCTAGAGTGGGGGAATTAGAGGGCTACACCTTC
j_call: TRBJ1-2; v_call: TRBV27; cdr3_length: 15; d_call: TRBD1; clone_size: once; cdr3_aa: CASSTGTGGQYGYTF; cdr3_nt: TGTGCCAGCAGTACCGGGACAGGGGGCCAGTATGGCTACACCTTC
j_call: TRBJ1-2; v_call: TRBV27; cdr3_length: 17; d_call: NA; clone_size: once; cdr3_aa: CASSPWIGTNRWDGYTF; cdr3_nt: TGTGCCAGCAGTCCCTGGATAGGGACAAACCGTTGGGATGGCTACACCTTC
j_call: TRBJ2-5; v_call: TRBV7-3; cdr3_length: 15; d_call: TRBD2; clone_size: many; cdr3_aa: CASSLGGTSGETQYF; cdr3_nt: TGTGCCAGCAGCCTAGGTGGGACTAGTGGGGAGACCCAGTACTTC
j_call: TRBJ1-2; v_call: TRBV20-1; cdr3_length: 15; d_call: NA; clone_size: NA; cdr3_aa: CSAREGGWGGWGYTF; cdr3_nt: TGCAGTGCTAGAGAAGGAGGTTGGGGAGGGTGGGGCTACACCTTC
j_call: TRBJ2-5; v_call: TRBV7-8; cdr3_length: 15; d_call: TRBD2; clone_size: NA; cdr3_aa: CASRETRGAAGEQYF; cdr3_nt: TGTGCCAGCAGAGAGACTAGGGGTGCGGCGGGGGAGCAGTACTTC
j_call: TRBJ2-1; v_call: TRBV6-2/TRBV6-3; cdr3_length: 16; d_call: TRBD2; clone_size: NA; cdr3_aa: CASRFQTTSAGNEQFF; cdr3_nt: TGTGCCAGCAGATTCCAAACTACTAGCGCCGGCAATGAGCAGTTCTTC
j_call: TRBJ2-5; v_call: TRBV5-1; cdr3_length: 15; d_call: TRBD1; clone_size: few; cdr3_aa: CANSGQGAITETQYF; cdr3_nt: TGCGCCAACAGCGGCCAGGGGGCTATTACGGAGACCCAGTACTTC
j_call: TRBJ2-7; v_call: TRBV5-5; cdr3_length: 15; d_call: NA; clone_size: NA; cdr3_aa: CASSWNAGPLDEQYF; cdr3_nt: TGTGCCAGCAGCTGGAACGCGGGCCCCTTAGATGAGCAGTACTTC
j_call: TRBJ2-3; v_call: TRBV7-2; cdr3_length: 14; d_call: NA; clone_size: NA; cdr3_aa: CASSGGAFLDTQYF; cdr3_nt: TGTGCCAGCAGCGGGGGGGCCTTCTTAGATACGCAGTATTTT
j_call: TRBJ1-2; v_call: TRBV6-5; cdr3_length: 16; d_call: TRBD1; clone_size: few; cdr3_aa: CASSYSWDRGVGGYTF; cdr3_nt: TGTGCCAGCAGTTACTCGTGGGACAGGGGAGTTGGGGGCTACACCTTC
j_call: TRBJ2-7; v_call: TRBV7-2; cdr3_length: 13; d_call: NA; clone_size: few; cdr3_aa: CASSSTGGSEQYF; cdr3_nt: TGTGCCAGCAGTTCTACAGGAGGTAGCGAGCAGTACTTC
j_call: TRBJ2-1; v_call: TRBV2; cdr3_length: 15; d_call: NA; clone_size: few; cdr3_aa: CASSAGQLRQNEQFF; cdr3_nt: TGTGCCAGCAGTGCGGGGCAGCTTCGCCAAAATGAGCAGTTCTTC
j_call: TRBJ1-4; v_call: TRBV29-1; cdr3_length: 12; d_call: NA; clone_size: few; cdr3_aa: CSVELTREKLFF; cdr3_nt: TGCAGCGTTGAGTTGACTAGAGAAAAACTGTTTTTT
j_call: TRBJ2-7; v_call: TRBV10-3; cdr3_length: 16; d_call: TRBD2; clone_size: NA; cdr3_aa: CAISEPERGLLSGQYF; cdr3_nt: TGTGCCATCAGTGAACCCGAGCGGGGACTTCTCTCTGGGCAGTACTTC